Following are 10 T cell receptor beta chains from one sample sequenced in a study of cytomegalovirus exposure and HLA in healthy donors. 60 Vbeta and 13 Jbeta primers were used in PCR. TCRdb keeps only in-frame clones here, not all; method: immunoSEQ multiplex PCR. Of about 200,000 clones detected, approximately 78% appear once; the ten largest clones hold 5.5% to 7.5%. Source material: PBMCs. Source of these receptors: a woman aged 50 to 60 in good health and CMV-seropositive.

This clone was found many times. CDR3 in DNA: TGTGCCAGCAGCCCGCGACAGGGGTTCTATGGCTACACCTTC. Its protein product is CASSPRQGFYGYTF. The chain links TRBV11-2 to TRBJ1-2; 8 positions agree with TRBD1. CDR1 and CDR2 from the germline V gene are SGHAT and FQNNGV. The CDR3 sequence is 14 residues long. J was trimmed by 4 bases and V by 5 bases; bases with no gene match: 6.

Comment on this clone: The sample contains more than one DNA sequence encoding this CDR3. This chain connects TRBV12-5 to TRBJ1-1, with TRBD1 matching over 9 bases. V shed 5 bases, J shed 6 bases, and the junction held 4 bases outside the gene matches. CDR1 LGHNT and CDR2 FRNRAP come from the germline V gene. The CDR3 extends over 13 amino acids. CDR3 DNA sequence: TGTGCTAGTGGTACTACAGGGGGCTCTGAAGCTTTCTTT. It codes for CASGTTGGSEAFF.

J is TRBJ2-1 and V is TRBV12-5; 7 nucleotides agree with TRBD2. This CDR3 contains 15 residues. Germline CDR1 reads LGHNT; CDR2 reads FRNRAP. The V gene end was trimmed by 6 bases and the J gene end by 8 bases; junction bases not matched to a gene: 13. CDR3 residues: CASGMDQGRGDEQFF. Here the CDR3 DNA reads TGTGCTAGTGGGATGGATCAGGGACGGGGGGATGAGCAGTTCTTC.

The chain carries TRBV28 and TRBJ2-6, with D unresolved. CDR3 length: 15 amino acids. Germline V CDR1 and CDR2: MDHEN, SYDVKM. Trimming took off 6 bases at V and 2 bases at J, with 11 bases between the two ends. CDR3 sequence reads: CASRRNEAGANVLTF. In DNA, the CDR3 is TGTGCCAGCAGGCGAAACGAGGCTGGGGCCAACGTCCTGACTTTC.

The rearrangement joins TRBV5-6 to TRBJ2-7; tentative D call: TRBD1 (5 bases). Per the germline V gene, CDR1 is SGHDT and CDR2 is YYEEEE. This CDR3 is built from 12 residues. V dropped 4 bases and J dropped 4 bases, with 9 bases sitting between them. In DNA, the CDR3 is TGTGCCAGCAGCCGACAGAGTTACGAGCAGTACTTC. Its protein product is CASSRQSYEQYF.

In its sample, this clone was seen once. The genes are TRBV7-9 and TRBJ2-3, with D tentatively TRBD2 (5 bases). The CDR3 totals 15 residues. CDR1 is SEHNR and CDR2 is FQNEAQ in the germline V gene (reference sequence). V was pared by 1 base and J by 3 bases, with 11 bases between. The CDR3 DNA reads TGTGCCAGCAGCTTAGGAGGGAAGAAGACAGATACGCAGTATTTT. It specifies CASSLGGKKTDTQYF.

The chain links TRBV5-1 to TRBJ2-6; D is unclear. Between the trimmed V and J ends, which lost 0 bases and 3 bases, there was a span of 7 bases. The germline gives CDR1 SGHRS, CDR2 YFSETQ. The length of the CDR3 is 15 residues. This CDR3 is CASSLDGGGANVLTF. The CDR3 nucleotides read TGCGCCAGCAGCTTGGACGGCGGTGGGGCCAACGTCCTGACTTTC. Full variable domain (remainder filled in from reference TRBV5-1 and TRBJ2-6): KAGVTQTPRYLIKTRGQQVTLSCSPISGHRSVSWYQQTPGQGLQFLFEYFSETQRNKGNFPGRFSGRQFSNSRSEMNVSTLELGDSALYLCASSLDGGGANVLTFGAGSRLTVL.

This clone has only one observation. The V gene is TRBV7-8, the J gene TRBJ2-1; D perhaps matches TRBD1 (6 bases). The V gene lost 0 bases and the J gene lost 5 bases, with 14 bases spanning the gap. The germline CDR1 and CDR2 sequences are SGHVS and FQNEAQ. The length of the CDR3 is 16 residues. Here the CDR3 DNA reads TGTGCCAGCAGCTTAGCGAACAGGGAATTTCACAATGAGCAGTTCTTC. This gives the protein CASSLANREFHNEQFF.

The chain has TRBV9 and TRBJ2-2; 8 bases line up with TRBD1. V was clipped by 1 base and J by 5 bases; unmatched bases: 10. The CDR3 has 17 residues. CDR1 is SGDLS and CDR2 is YYNGEE in the germline V gene. The CDR3 DNA is TGTGCCAGCAGCGTACGATACCAGGGGGCGCAAACCGGGGAGCTGTTTTTT. This encodes CASSVRYQGAQTGELFF.

V gene TRBV7-3 combines with J gene TRBJ2-1; TRBD1 matches 9 bases. The CDR3 sequence is 14 residues long. Germline V gene lookup returns CDR1 SGHTA and CDR2 FQGTGA. V was clipped by 5 bases and J by 7 bases; unmatched bases: 6. The CDR3 spells CASSTQGANNEQFF. The CDR3 DNA sequence: TGTGCCAGCAGCACACAGGGGGCAAATAATGAGCAGTTCTTC.